What follows are 26 T cell receptor beta chains derived from one specimen sequenced in a study of blood T cell repertoires in COVID-19. The repertoire was sequenced with immunoSEQ multiplex PCR; TCRdb's copy has only in-frame clones and lacks some. The data contain 100,000 to 120,000 clones, roughly 80% of them singletons. Sequencing was done on a sample of peripheral blood. These receptors were taken from a middle-aged woman with acute or convalescent COVID-19.

The chain couples TRBV2 to TRBJ1-6; D might be TRBD1 (6 bases). The germline gives CDR1 SNHLY, CDR2 FYNNEI. This CDR3 is built from 13 residues. Trimming removed 5 bases from V and 6 bases from J, with 8 bases in between. The CDR3 is CASSYRANSPLHF. CDR3 bases: TGTGCCAGCAGTTACAGGGCTAATTCACCCCTCCACTTT.

The chain couples TRBV19 to TRBJ2-7, with D hard to call. The germline gives CDR1 LNHDA, CDR2 SQIVND (reference sequence). The CDR3 loop spans 14 amino acids. The V gene lost 1 base and the J gene lost 2 bases, with 9 bases spanning the gap. CDR3 sequence reads: CASSIVGGTYEQYF. The DNA of the CDR3 is TGTGCCAGTAGTATAGTAGGCGGAACCTACGAGCAGTACTTC.

The V call is TRBV4-3, the J call TRBJ1-1; D gene uncertain. Looked up from germline, CDR1 is LGHNA and CDR2 is YSLEER. With 0 bases removed from V and 2 bases from J, the gap between germline ends came to 10 bases. The CDR3 spans 15 residues. Here the CDR3 DNA reads TGCGCCAGCAGCCAAGACTCGGGGTTCAACACTGAAGCTTTCTTT. Amino acid sequence: CASSQDSGFNTEAFF.

The chain couples TRBV6-5 to TRBJ2-1, with D possibly matching TRBD1 (5 bases). Germline assignment: CDR1 MNHEY and CDR2 SVGAGI. There are 14 residues in the CDR3. V was cut by 8 bases and J by 6 bases, with 17 bases left in between. This chain's CDR3 is CASRTLLLANEQFF. In DNA, the CDR3 is TGTGCCAGCCGGACACTTCTATTGGCCAATGAGCAGTTCTTC.

This clone was recorded a few times. The chain combines TRBV29-1 with TRBJ1-4; D possibly corresponds to TRBD1 (5 bases). V was pared by 4 bases and J by 5 bases, with 11 bases between. Germline loops: CDR1 SQVTM, CDR2 ANQGSEA. The CDR3 is 13 amino acids. The CDR3 coding sequence is TGCAGCGTTGTCGGGGGGGGAAATGAAAAACTGTTTTTT. Its protein is CSVVGGGNEKLFF.

V and J are TRBV25-1 and TRBJ1-6; 7 nucleotides agree with TRBD1. V gave up 5 bases and J gave up 9 bases; unmatched junction bases: 4. The CDR3 consists of 13 residues. In germline, CDR1 is MGHDK, CDR2 SYGVNS. Written as DNA, the CDR3 is TGTGCCAGCAGTCGGGACAGTTTTTCACCCCTCCACTTT. It specifies CASSRDSFSPLHF.

The chain recombines TRBV27 with TRBJ1-4; perhaps TRBD1 as D (5 bases). Germline values: CDR1 MNHEY, CDR2 SMNVEV (reference sequence). The CDR3 covers 14 residues. Trimming took off 0 bases at V and 7 bases at J, with 9 bases between the two ends. The CDR3 spells CASSLSGVGEKLFF. The CDR3 region has the DNA TGTGCCAGCAGTTTATCAGGGGTCGGTGAAAAACTGTTTTTT. The whole variable domain, filled in from reference TRBV27 and TRBJ1-4, reads EAQVTQNPRYLITVTGKKLTVTCSQNMNHEYMSWYRQDPGLGLRQIYYSMNVEVTDKGDVPEGYKVSRKEKRNFPLILESPSPNQTSLYFCASSLSGVGEKLFFGSGTQLSVL.

The count of this clone is one. CDR3 region: CASSPILRVPSGANVLTF. Here the CDR3 DNA reads TGTGCCAGCTCACCAATCCTCAGGGTACCCTCTGGGGCCAACGTCCTGACTTTC. The chain employs TRBV18 and TRBJ2-6; TRBD1 might be the D (5 bases). The CDR3 loop spans 18 amino acids. Between the trimmed V and J ends, which lost 2 bases and 0 bases, there was a span of 14 bases. In germline, CDR1 is KGHSH, CDR2 LQKENI.

The gene calls are TRBV15 and TRBJ2-3, with 9 positions matching TRBD1. Germline assignment: CDR1 LNHNV and CDR2 YYDKDF (reference sequence). CDR3 length equals 14 residues. With 9 bases clipped from V and 2 bases from J, the junction kept 6 bases outside the gene matches. CDR3 region: CATKQGASTDTQYF. The CDR3 DNA reads TGTGCCACGAAACAGGGGGCCTCCACAGATACGCAGTATTTT.

The rearrangement links TRBV2 to TRBJ1-1; D is perhaps TRBD1 (5 bases). CDR1 SNHLY and CDR2 FYNNEI come from the germline V gene. The CDR3 sequence is 14 residues long. Deletions cut 7 bases from V and 10 bases from J, with 22 bases between. The CDR3 region has the DNA TGTGCCAGCAAGATCGGTGCGACAGCCTACGGAGCTTTCTTT. Translating gives CASKIGATAYGAFF.

The rearrangement links TRBV7-8 to TRBJ2-3; 16 bases fit TRBD2. The germline V gene encodes CDR1 SGHVS and CDR2 FQNEAQ. Trimming took 2 bases from V and 5 from J; bases not matched to a gene: 10. The CDR3 contains 19 residues. This CDR3 is CASSLFTGTSGGAGDTQYF. DNA of the CDR3: TGTGCCAGCAGCTTATTTACCGGGACTAGCGGGGGGGCTGGAGATACGCAGTATTTT.

The chain links TRBV7-8 to TRBJ2-1; the match to TRBD2 covers 15 bases. Germline CDR1 reads SGHVS; CDR2 reads FQNEAQ. Losses at the gene ends were 5 bases for V and 9 bases for J; bases not matched to a gene: 5. The CDR3 contains 15 residues. The CDR3, as DNA: TGTGCCAGCAGCATCCGGACTAGCGGGGGGGGTGAGCAGTTCTTC. It codes for CASSIRTSGGGEQFF.

This clone has a handful of counts. The chain carries TRBV30 and TRBJ2-1; 15 bases align to TRBD2. The germline V gene has CDR1 GTSNPN and CDR2 SVGIG (reference sequence). The CDR3 spans 16 residues. Unmatched junction bases numbered 3, after V lost 0 bases and J lost 6 bases. CDR3 in amino acids: CAWSVGLAGGLNEQFF. The DNA of the CDR3 is TGTGCCTGGAGTGTAGGACTAGCGGGGGGGCTCAATGAGCAGTTCTTC.

The chain carries TRBV28 and TRBJ1-3; no clear D. The length of the CDR3 is 15 residues. The germline gives CDR1 MDHEN, CDR2 SYDVKM. Trimming shortened V by 9 bases and J by 0 bases, and 15 bases separated the two germline ends. CDR3 in amino acids: CASFSQTSSGNTIYF. Here the CDR3 DNA reads TGTGCCAGTTTCTCACAGACCAGCTCTGGAAACACCATATATTTT.

The chain has TRBV4-1 and TRBJ2-3, with TRBD2 matching over 7 bases. V lost 4 bases and J lost 4; bases outside the gene matches: 14. The CDR3 consists of 17 residues. The germline CDR1 and CDR2 sequences are MGHRA and YSYEKL. The CDR3 protein is CASSRQISGTAADTQYF. The CDR3 DNA reads as TGCGCCAGCAGCCGCCAAATAAGCGGGACTGCGGCAGATACGCAGTATTTT.

The gene calls are TRBV19 and TRBJ2-4; 9 bases fit TRBD1. CDR1 is LNHDA and CDR2 is SQIVND in the germline V gene (reference sequence). The V and J ends lost 7 bases and 1 base, in that order; junction bases with no gene match: 5. The CDR3 spans 15 residues. CDR3 amino acids: CASKRTGVAKNIQYF. CDR3 bases: TGTGCCAGTAAGAGGACAGGGGTGGCCAAAAACATTCAGTACTTC.

The chain couples TRBV29-1 to TRBJ1-6; D unresolved. The germline V and J ends were trimmed by 7 bases and 1 base, with 5 bases remaining between them. Germline CDR1 is SQVTM and CDR2 is ANQGSEA. The CDR3 contains 12 residues. The CDR3 reads CSGESYNSPLHF. CDR3 nucleotide sequence: TGCAGCGGAGAATCCTATAATTCACCCCTCCACTTT.

This clone showed up just a few times. The J gene is TRBJ1-2, the V gene TRBV6-5; D is ambiguous. Trimming took 6 bases from V and 7 from J, leaving 15 bases between them. CDR3 length equals 13 residues. CDR1 and CDR2 from the germline V gene are MNHEY and SVGAGI. The CDR3 loop reads CASSGLTVAGYTF. CDR3 in DNA: TGTGCCAGCAGCGGACTGACTGTGGCTGGCTACACCTTC.

The chain combines TRBV9 with TRBJ2-1; 14 nucleotides match TRBD2. The germline CDR1 and CDR2 sequences are SGDLS and YYNGEE. J lost 5 bases, V lost 3 bases, and 7 bases had no gene match. CDR3 length: 17 amino acids. CDR3 residues: CASSGGLAGAVHNEQFF. CDR3 sequence (DNA): TGTGCCAGCAGCGGGGGACTAGCGGGGGCCGTCCACAATGAGCAGTTCTTC.

The rearrangement joins TRBV5-1 to TRBJ1-1; D not certain. The CDR3 runs to 15 residues. Per the germline V gene, CDR1 is SGHRS and CDR2 is YFSETQ. Trimming left V 1 base short and J 3 bases short, with 13 bases between. CDR3 coding DNA: TGCGCCAGCAGCTTGTACCCGGGAGGAGACACTGAAGCTTTCTTT. The encoded protein is CASSLYPGGDTEAFF.

The chain is built from TRBV6-5 and TRBJ1-3; D perhaps matches TRBD1 (5 bases). Germline CDR1 MNHEY, CDR2 SVGAGI. Trimming removed 5 bases at V and 1 base at J, with 9 bases between. This CDR3 comprises 14 residues. CDR3 residues: CASSTTESGNTIYF. The DNA for the CDR3 is TGTGCCAGCAGTACGACAGAATCTGGAAACACCATATATTTT.

This chain connects TRBV19 to TRBJ2-1; 8 positions agree with TRBD2. CDR1 LNHDA and CDR2 SQIVND come from the germline V gene (reference sequence). The CDR3 length is 15 residues. J was trimmed by 7 bases and V by 7 bases; bases with no gene match: 12. CDR3 sequence (DNA): TGTGCCAGTACCACAGACGGGGGGGCGGCAAATGAGCAGTTCTTC. This encodes CASTTDGGAANEQFF.

The chain joins TRBV11-2 to TRBJ1-1, with D tentatively TRBD1 (5 bases). CDR1 and CDR2 (germline): SGHAT, FQNNGV. The V gene lost 4 bases and the J gene lost 1 base, with 10 bases spanning the gap. The length of the CDR3 is 14 residues. The CDR3 loop is CASSYGGTNTEAFF. CDR3 DNA: TGTGCCAGCAGCTACGGGGGGACGAACACTGAAGCTTTCTTT.

The chain couples TRBV19 to TRBJ2-2; D is uncertain. V was cut by 9 bases and J by 1 base, with 3 bases left in between. Germline loops: CDR1 LNHDA, CDR2 SQIVND (reference sequence). The CDR3 is 11 amino acids. Here the CDR3 DNA reads TGTGCCAGCAGGAACACCGGGGAGCTGTTTTTT. It is translated as CASRNTGELFF.

This rearrangement joins TRBV2 to TRBJ2-7; the D gene is possibly TRBD2 (5 bases). Germline V gene lookup returns CDR1 SNHLY and CDR2 FYNNEI. CDR3 length equals 12 residues. Trimming shortened V by 6 bases and J by 3 bases, and 9 bases separated the two germline ends. Here the CDR3 DNA reads TGTGCCAGCAGCGCGGGTGGCTACGAGCAGTACTTC. Its translation: CASSAGGYEQYF.

V and J are TRBV2 and TRBJ1-5, with D uncertain. Trimming removed 4 bases from V and 2 bases from J, with 12 bases in between. Per germline, CDR1 SNHLY and CDR2 FYNNEI. The CDR3 totals 15 residues. The CDR3 sequence: CASSVGWGGNQPQHF. The CDR3, as DNA: TGTGCCAGCAGTGTCGGGTGGGGAGGCAATCAGCCCCAGCATTTT.